This is a list of T cell receptor beta chains from one sample in a study of shared clonotypes between healthy human individuals. Libraries were prepared by immunoSEQ multiplex PCR; TCRdb keeps only in-frame clonotypes and omits some of them. The data hold about 680,000 clones, with about three quarters observed a single time. Sequencing used memory CD4+ T cells sorted from blood. These receptors came from a woman aged 25 to 39 in good health. Each CDR3 is given with its conserved first and last residue. The D gene is left open where the match is weak. Expanded clones get a size class; other rows say once, few or many, or leave the size out.

j_gene | abundance | v_gene | d_gene | CDR3aa | CDR3nt
TRBJ2-1 | NA | TRBV6-5 | TRBD2 | CASSYSPSGYNEQFF | TGTGCCAGCAGTTACTCTCCTAGCGGATACAATGAGCAGTTCTTC
TRBJ2-7 | NA | TRBV29-1 | NA | CSVEDLSGNEQYF | TGCAGCGTTGAAGATCTTTCGGGAAACGAGCAGTACTTC
TRBJ2-1 | NA | TRBV11-3 | TRBD1 | CASSLDPGTANEQFF | TGTGCCAGCAGCTTAGACCCCGGGACAGCTAATGAGCAGTTCTTC
TRBJ1-1 | NA | TRBV13 | NA | CASSTSGGSNTEAFF | TGTGCCAGCAGCACCAGTGGGGGTTCGAACACTGAAGCTTTCTTT
TRBJ2-7 | NA | TRBV27 | TRBD1 | CASSLTGRGPYEQYF | TGTGCCAGCAGTTTAACGGGCAGGGGGCCCTACGAGCAGTACTTC
TRBJ2-7 | once | TRBV5-6 | TRBD1 | CASSFYQGDYEQYF | TGTGCCAGCAGCTTTTATCAGGGGGACTACGAGCAGTACTTC
TRBJ1-1 | few | TRBV14 | NA | CASSRVQGKLTEAFF | TGTGCCAGCAGCCGAGTCCAGGGAAAACTCACTGAAGCTTTCTTT
TRBJ1-3 | NA | TRBV5-1 | NA | CASSFDYSQGNTIYF | TGCGCCAGCAGCTTTGATTACTCTCAGGGAAACACCATATATTTT
TRBJ1-5 | NA | TRBV28 | NA | CASSTGQRMNQPQHF | TGTGCCAGCAGTACCGGACAGAGAATGAATCAGCCCCAGCATTTT
TRBJ2-7 | once | TRBV28 | NA | CASSPLTWVGLGVYEQYF | TGTGCCAGCAGCCCCTTAACTTGGGTAGGCCTGGGGGTATACGAGCAGTACTTC
TRBJ2-7 | NA | TRBV11-3 | TRBD1 | CASSSGQGGETYEQYF | TGTGCCAGCAGCTCTGGACAGGGCGGGGAGACCTACGAGCAGTACTTC
TRBJ1-5 | NA | TRBV6-1 | NA | CASSEAWGGKQPQHF | TGTGCCAGCAGTGAAGCCTGGGGGGGGAAGCAGCCCCAGCATTTT
TRBJ2-1 | NA | TRBV6-5 | TRBD2 | CASKYSGGIYNEQFF | TGTGCCAGCAAGTATAGCGGGGGGATCTACAATGAGCAGTTCTTC
TRBJ2-7 | NA | TRBV5-1 | TRBD1 | CASSFTSGQGQYEQYF | TGCGCCAGCAGCTTTACCTCGGGACAGGGCCAATACGAGCAGTACTTC
TRBJ2-1 | NA | TRBV5-1 | TRBD2 | CASRQAGGPSYNEQFF | TGCGCCAGCAGACAAGCGGGAGGGCCTTCCTACAATGAGCAGTTCTTC
TRBJ1-5 | NA | TRBV29-1 | NA | CSVRWGNQPQHF | TGCAGCGTAAGGTGGGGCAATCAGCCCCAGCATTTT
TRBJ1-5 | once | TRBV28 | NA | CASRFRGTGNQPQHF | TGTGCCAGCAGATTCAGGGGTACGGGCAATCAGCCCCAGCATTTT
TRBJ2-7 | few | TRBV30 | TRBD2 | CAWSPLNSGSAEQYF | TGTGCCTGGAGTCCCCTCAATAGCGGGAGCGCCGAGCAGTACTTC
TRBJ1-3 | NA | TRBV11-2 | NA | CASSQGQTRGNTIYF | TGTGCCAGCAGCCAAGGACAGACGAGGGGAAACACCATATATTTT
TRBJ1-2 | NA | TRBV2 | NA | CASSDLQPNYGYTF | TGTGCCAGCAGTGATCTCCAGCCTAACTATGGCTACACCTTC
TRBJ2-3 | once | TRBV7-9 | TRBD1 | CASPPGQVTDTQYF | TGTGCCAGTCCACCGGGACAGGTAACAGATACGCAGTATTTT
TRBJ1-5 | NA | TRBV6-5 | NA | CASRGGQGQPQHF | TGTGCCAGCAGAGGGGGGCAGGGACAGCCCCAGCATTTT
TRBJ2-5 | few | TRBV6-1 | TRBD2 | CASGGGETQYF | TGTGCCAGCGGCGGGGGAGAGACCCAGTACTTC
TRBJ1-2 | NA | TRBV10-3 | NA | CATRRGEPNYGYTF | TGTGCCACCCGCCGGGGGGAACCTAACTATGGCTACACCTTC
TRBJ2-5 | NA | TRBV19 | NA | CASSSIGQETQYF | TGTGCCAGTTCCTCGATCGGTCAAGAGACCCAGTACTTC
TRBJ2-7 | NA | TRBV25-1 | NA | CASSESQSDSYEQYF | TGTGCCAGCAGTGAATCACAGTCGGATTCCTACGAGCAGTACTTC
TRBJ1-2 | few | TRBV28 | TRBD1 | CASSARTGISTF | TGTGCCAGCAGTGCTCGGACAGGAATTTCCACCTTC
TRBJ1-1 | NA | TRBV28 | NA | CASSLKGEAFF | TGTGCCAGCAGTTTGAAGGGGGAAGCTTTCTTT
TRBJ2-3 | NA | TRBV5-1 | NA | CASSLGTRPTQYF | TGCGCCAGCAGCTTGGGCACCCGGCCTACGCAGTATTTT
TRBJ2-2 | few | TRBV5-4 | NA | CASSSQIDTGELFF | TGTGCCAGCAGCTCCCAAATTGACACCGGGGAGCTGTTTTTT
TRBJ2-5 | NA | TRBV29-1 | TRBD1 | CSGRGRETQYF | TGCAGCGGCAGGGGGCGAGAGACCCAGTACTTC
TRBJ1-4 | NA | TRBV6-6 | NA | CASSRRDGGEKLFF | TGTGCCAGCAGCCGCCGGGACGGGGGTGAAAAACTGTTTTTT
TRBJ1-1 | few | TRBV19 | NA | CASSRHREVTEAFF | TGTGCCAGTAGTCGCCACAGGGAAGTCACTGAAGCTTTCTTT
TRBJ2-7 | NA | TRBV7-9 | NA | CASSLTDEQYF | TGTGCCAGCAGCTTAACCGACGAGCAGTACTTC
TRBJ1-2 | NA | TRBV28 | TRBD1 | CASRGTGSAYGYTF | TGTGCCTCACGGGGGACAGGGAGCGCCTATGGCTACACCTTC
TRBJ2-5 | NA | TRBV10-2 | TRBD2 | CASSLAGGPETQYF | TGCGCCAGCAGTTTAGCGGGAGGGCCGGAGACCCAGTACTTC
TRBJ2-7 | NA | TRBV18 | NA | CASSPLRRAPDDEQYF | TGTGCCAGCTCACCACTCCGTCGGGCTCCGGATGACGAGCAGTACTTC
TRBJ2-3 | once | TRBV28 | TRBD2 | CASRTGGGDTQYF | TGTGCCAGCAGGACGGGAGGCGGAGATACGCAGTATTTT
TRBJ1-1 | NA | TRBV11-1 | NA | CASSFRLSDTEAFF | TGTGCCAGCAGCTTCCGGCTGTCGGACACTGAAGCTTTCTTT
TRBJ2-6 | once | TRBV2 | NA | CASRRTGTRDSGANVLTF | TGTGCCAGCCGACGAACCGGGACACGCGACTCTGGGGCCAACGTCCTGACTTTC
TRBJ2-2 | NA | TRBV10-3 | NA | CAISRDTNTGELFF | TGTGCCATCAGCCGGGACACCAACACCGGGGAGCTGTTTTTT